This TCR beta chain was identified during a study of shared clonotypes between healthy human individuals. On the study more broadly: Every donor yielded three CD4 naive, three CD4 memory, two CD8 naive and one CD8 memory plate. The study, taken as a whole, reports: The genetic and exposure-history diversity represented was limited by few donors.

Sequencing was performed with immunoSEQ multiplex PCR; in TCRdb, only in-frame clones are kept and a portion is missing. Among about 530,000 clones, about 96% were seen once, and the ten largest hold about 0.054%. Trimming at V came to 4 bases and at J to 2 bases, leaving 13 bases not matched to a gene. The CDR3 is 18 amino acids. Germline lookup yields CDR1 SGHTS and CDR2 YDEGEE. As to this clone: Its specificity is not known.

The source of this sequence is a woman aged 25-40 years in good health. The chain joins TRBV5-8 to TRBJ2-5, with 11 bases lining up with TRBD1. Sample: naive CD4+ T cells sorted from blood. The subset: CD45RA+ positively selected. This CDR3 is CASSPGQGAHRTQETQYF. The CDR3 DNA reads TGTGCCAGCAGCCCCGGACAGGGGGCGCATCGTACTCAAGAGACCCAGTACTTC.